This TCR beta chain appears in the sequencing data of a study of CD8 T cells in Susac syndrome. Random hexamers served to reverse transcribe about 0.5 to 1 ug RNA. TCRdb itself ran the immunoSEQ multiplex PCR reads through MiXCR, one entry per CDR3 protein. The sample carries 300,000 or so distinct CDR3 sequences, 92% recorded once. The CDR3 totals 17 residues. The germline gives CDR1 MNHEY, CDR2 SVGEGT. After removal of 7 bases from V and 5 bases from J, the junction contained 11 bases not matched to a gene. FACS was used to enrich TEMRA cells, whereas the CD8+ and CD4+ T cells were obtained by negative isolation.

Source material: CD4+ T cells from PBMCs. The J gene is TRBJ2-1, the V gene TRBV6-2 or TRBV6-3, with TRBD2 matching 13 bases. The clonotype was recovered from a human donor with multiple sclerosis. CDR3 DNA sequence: TGTGCCAGCAAGGACCCGGGACTAGCGGGGTTACACAATGAGCAGTTCTTC. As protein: CASKDPGLAGLHNEQFF.